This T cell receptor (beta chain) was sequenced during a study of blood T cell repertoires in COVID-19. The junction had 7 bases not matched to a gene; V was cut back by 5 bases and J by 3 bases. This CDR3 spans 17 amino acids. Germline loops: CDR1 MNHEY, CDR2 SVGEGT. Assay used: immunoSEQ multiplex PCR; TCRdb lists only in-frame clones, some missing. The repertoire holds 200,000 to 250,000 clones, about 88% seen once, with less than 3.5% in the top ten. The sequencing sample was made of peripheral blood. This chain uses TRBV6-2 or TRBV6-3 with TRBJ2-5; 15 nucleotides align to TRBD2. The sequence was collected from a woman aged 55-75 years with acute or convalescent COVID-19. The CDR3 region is CASSQARTSGREETQYF. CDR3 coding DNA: TGTGCCAGCAGTCAAGCCCGGACTAGCGGGAGGGAAGAGACCCAGTACTTC.